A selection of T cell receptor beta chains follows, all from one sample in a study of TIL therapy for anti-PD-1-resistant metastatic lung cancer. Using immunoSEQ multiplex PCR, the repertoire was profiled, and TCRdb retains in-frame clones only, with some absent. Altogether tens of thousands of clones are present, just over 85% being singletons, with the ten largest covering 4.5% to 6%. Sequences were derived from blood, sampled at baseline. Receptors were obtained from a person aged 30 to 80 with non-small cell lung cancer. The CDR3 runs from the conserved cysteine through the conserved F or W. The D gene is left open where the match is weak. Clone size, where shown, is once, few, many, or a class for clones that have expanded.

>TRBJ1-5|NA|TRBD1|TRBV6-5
CASSWTGEGNQPQHF
TGTGCCAGCAGCTGGACAGGGGAGGGCAATCAGCCCCAGCATTTT
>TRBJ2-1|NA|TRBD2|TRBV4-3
CASSQLAGGRYNEQFF
TGCGCCAGCAGCCAACTAGCGGGAGGGCGCTACAATGAGCAGTTCTTC
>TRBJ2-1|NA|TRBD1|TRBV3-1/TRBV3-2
CASSQVTWDRSYNEQFF
TGTGCCAGCAGCCAGGTAACTTGGGACAGGAGCTACAATGAGCAGTTCTTC
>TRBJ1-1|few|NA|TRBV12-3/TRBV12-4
CASSLNPAFF
TGTGCCAGCAGTTTAAACCCGGCTTTCTTT
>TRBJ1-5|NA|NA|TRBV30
CAWSVTRYSQPQHF
TGTGCCTGGAGTGTAACCCGGTACTCTCAGCCCCAGCATTTT
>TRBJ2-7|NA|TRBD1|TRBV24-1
CATSGGQGALYEQYF
TGTGCCACCAGTGGCGGACAGGGGGCTCTTTACGAGCAGTACTTC
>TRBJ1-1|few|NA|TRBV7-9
CASGAGNTEAFF
TGTGCCAGCGGGGCCGGGAACACTGAAGCTTTCTTT
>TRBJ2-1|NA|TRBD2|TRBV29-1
CSVEPGGPNEQFF
TGCAGCGTTGAACCGGGGGGGCCCAATGAGCAGTTCTTC
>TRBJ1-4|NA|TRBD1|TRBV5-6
CASSRPGGLNEKLFF
TGTGCCAGCAGCCGCCCAGGGGGTTTGAATGAAAAACTGTTTTTT
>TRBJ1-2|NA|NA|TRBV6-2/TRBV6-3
CASSREQGRWVGGYTF
TGTGCCAGCAGCCGAGAACAGGGACGATGGGTTGGTGGCTACACCTTC
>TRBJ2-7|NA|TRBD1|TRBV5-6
CASSSQTGTGAYEQYF
TGTGCCAGCAGCTCTCAAACCGGGACAGGGGCCTACGAGCAGTACTTC
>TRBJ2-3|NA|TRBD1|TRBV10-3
CATQTGEVTDTQYF
TGTGCCACCCAGACAGGGGAGGTTACAGATACGCAGTATTTT
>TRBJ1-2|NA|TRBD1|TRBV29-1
CSAVGQGVGYTF
TGCAGCGCTGTCGGACAGGGAGTCGGCTACACCTTC